Sequencing of this TCR beta chain was carried out in a study of blood T cell repertoires in COVID-19. CDR1 and CDR2 from the germline V gene are SEHNR and FQNEAQ (reference sequence). This CDR3 has 15 residues. Trimming removed 4 bases at V and 9 bases at J, with 19 bases between. The assay was immunoSEQ multiplex PCR, and TCRdb's table has in-frame clones only and misses some. The sample lists hundreds of thousands of clones; approximately 88% were seen once. This clone has just one count. The source is a woman between 25 and 40 years old with COVID-19, enrolled during active disease. Specimen: peripheral blood. V usage is TRBV7-9 and J usage is TRBJ1-5; possibly TRBD1 for D (5 bases). In DNA, the CDR3 is TGTGCCAGCAGCTCTGGGGGGTTCGGTCACGGGCCCCAGCATTTT. It encodes CASSSGGFGHGPQHF. The whole variable domain, filled in from reference TRBV7-9 and TRBJ1-5, reads DTGVSQNPRHKITKRGQNVTFRCDPISEHNRLYWYRQTLGQGPEFLTYFQNEAQLEKSRLLSDRFSAERPKGSFSTLEIQRTEQGDSAMYLCASSSGGFGHGPQHFGDGTRLSIL.